The 19 T cell receptor beta chains below come from one sample, sequenced in a study of cytomegalovirus exposure and HLA in healthy donors (dated by TCRdb to about 2017). Library creation used the immunoSEQ multiplex PCR assay. The multiplex PCR relied on a mix of 60 forward primers for TCR Vbeta segments and 13 reverse primers for TCR Jbeta segments. Not all clones reach the TCRdb copy of this immuneACCESS table, which keeps in-frame sequences only. Checked studies attribute under half of the gap to unresolved V genes and leave the rest unexplained. This sample holds roughly 190,000 clones; roughly 80% were observed only once. The biggest ten clones account for 3% to 4.5% of the sample. Sequencing input: PBMCs. These receptors all stem from a man aged 50 to 60 in good health and CMV-seronegative.

The chain joins TRBV19 to TRBJ2-5; tentative D call: TRBD1 (6 bases). Matching the DNA end better, TRBJ2-7 makes the J call doubtful. The CDR3 has 15 residues. The germline V gene encodes CDR1 LNHDA and CDR2 SQIVND (reference sequence). The CDR3 loop is CASSPMTGLTYEQYF. CDR3 DNA: TGTGCCAGTAGTCCCATGACAGGTTTAACCTACGAGCAGTACTTC.

CDR3 region: CASSLDMGPEAFF. The CDR3 nucleotides read TGCGCCAGCAGCTTGGACATGGGGCCCGAAGCTTTCTTT. V gene TRBV5-1 combines with J gene TRBJ1-1; TRBD1 is a possible D gene (5 bases). V was pared by 0 bases and J by 8 bases, with 11 bases between. CDR1 SGHRS and CDR2 YFSETQ come from the germline V gene. The CDR3 has 13 residues. The entire variable domain, with the rest obtained from reference TRBV5-1 and TRBJ1-1, is as follows: KAGVTQTPRYLIKTRGQQVTLSCSPISGHRSVSWYQQTPGQGLQFLFEYFSETQRNKGNFPGRFSGRQFSNSRSEMNVSTLELGDSALYLCASSLDMGPEAFFGQGTRLTVV.

The chain links TRBV5-6 to TRBJ1-1, with 7 bases that match TRBD1. Germline assignment: CDR1 SGHDT and CDR2 YYEEEE. Trimming cost V 4 bases and J 3 bases; bases outside gene matches: 6. This CDR3 contains 14 residues. The CDR3 DNA reads TGTGCCAGCAGCCCAGGGGGGCTGGACACTGAAGCTTTCTTT. Translation gives CASSPGGLDTEAFF.

This chain uses TRBV4-1 with TRBJ2-7, with TRBD1 identical over 7 bases. The CDR3 extends over 15 amino acids. Germline V gene lookup returns CDR1 MGHRA and CDR2 YSYEKL. V dropped 2 bases and J dropped 2; count of bases not matched to a gene: 6. The CDR3 coding sequence is TGCGCCAGCAGCCAACCCGGGACAGCCACCTACGAGCAGTACTTC. It encodes CASSQPGTATYEQYF.

The chain is built from TRBV27 and TRBJ2-7; a possible D gene is TRBD2 (5 bases). The V gene's germline CDR1 is MNHEY and CDR2 SMNVEV (reference sequence). The CDR3 consists of 18 residues. The ends were cut back, 5 bases at V and 0 bases at J, with 23 bases in the middle. CDR3 in amino acids: CASSGQVGDPISSYEQYF. The CDR3, as DNA: TGTGCCAGCAGTGGGCAGGTCGGGGATCCTATCAGCTCCTACGAGCAGTACTTC.

This clone was detected only a few times. The chain combines TRBV5-1 with TRBJ1-2, with D tentatively TRBD1 (5 bases). The CDR3 runs to 13 residues. V was clipped by 4 bases and J by 4 bases, with 11 bases between them. Germline CDR1 and CDR2: SGHRS and YFSETQ. CDR3 sequence reads: CASSPAQGYGYTF. As DNA, the CDR3 is TGCGCCAGCAGCCCCGCCCAGGGCTATGGCTACACCTTC.

The chain links TRBV7-2 to TRBJ2-3; the match to TRBD2 covers 13 bases. The germline CDR1 and CDR2 sequences are SGHTA and FQGNSA. Unmatched junction bases numbered 2, after V lost 5 bases and J lost 3 bases. The CDR3 contains 15 residues. The CDR3 spells CASSPLAGGTDTQYF. For the CDR3, the DNA is TGTGCCAGCAGCCCACTAGCGGGGGGGACAGATACGCAGTATTTT.

The table lists this clone with a count of one. The chain employs TRBV5-1 and TRBJ1-1, with D hard to call. The CDR3 extends over 12 amino acids. CDR1 and CDR2 from the germline V gene are SGHRS and YFSETQ. Trimming cost V 5 bases and J 7 bases, with 12 bases left between them. Here the CDR3 reads CASRVGVSEAFF. The CDR3 DNA sequence: TGCGCCAGCAGAGTTGGAGTCAGTGAAGCTTTCTTT. The whole variable domain, filled in from reference TRBV5-1 and TRBJ1-1, reads KAGVTQTPRYLIKTRGQQVTLSCSPISGHRSVSWYQQTPGQGLQFLFEYFSETQRNKGNFPGRFSGRQFSNSRSEMNVSTLELGDSALYLCASRVGVSEAFFGQGTRLTVV.

The V gene is TRBV27, the J gene TRBJ1-6, with no clear D. The V and J ends lost 5 bases and 0 bases respectively, with 8 bases between them. This CDR3 comprises 15 residues. Germline CDR1 is MNHEY and CDR2 is SMNVEV (reference sequence). Here the CDR3 reads CASSERGSYNSPLHF. The CDR3 coding sequence is TGTGCCAGCAGTGAGCGGGGCTCCTATAATTCACCCCTCCACTTT.

The CDR3 sequence is CASRRGWPTEKLFF. The CDR3 DNA follows: TGTGCCAGCCGCCGGGGTTGGCCCACTGAAAAACTGTTTTTT. The chain carries TRBV27 and TRBJ1-4; unclear D gene. The ends were cut back, 8 bases at V and 7 bases at J, with 17 bases in the middle. Per germline, CDR1 MNHEY and CDR2 SMNVEV (reference sequence). This CDR3 spans 14 amino acids.

The gene calls are TRBV2 and TRBJ1-1; D call uncertain. CDR3 size: 13 residues. Trimming cost V 9 bases and J 2 bases, with 13 bases left between them. CDR1 SNHLY and CDR2 FYNNEI come from the germline V gene. CDR3 nucleotide sequence: TGTGCCAGAGAAAGAGAGGTAAACACTGAAGCTTTCTTT. This codes for CAREREVNTEAFF.

This sequence joins TRBV7-2 and TRBJ1-1; D is possibly TRBD1 (5 bases). The CDR3 runs to 17 residues. CDR1 and CDR2 (germline): SGHTA, FQGNSA. Trimming left V 5 bases short and J 1 base short, with 20 bases between. CDR3 amino acids: CASSPYLGQGGNTEAFF. Here the CDR3 DNA reads TGTGCCAGCAGCCCATACCTGGGGCAGGGAGGGAACACTGAAGCTTTCTTT.

This clone was recorded a few times. The identical CDR3 is also encoded by other nucleotide sequences in the sample. This chain uses TRBV7-9 with TRBJ2-5, with 7 bases that match TRBD2. V lost 0 bases to trimming and J lost 5 bases; unmatched junction nucleotides: 3. Germline-derived CDR1 and CDR2 are SEHNR and FQNEAQ (reference sequence). The CDR3 is 14 residues long. CDR3 protein: CASSLAGGGETQYF. In DNA form, the CDR3 reads TGTGCCAGCAGCTTAGCGGGGGGAGGGGAGACCCAGTACTTC.

In its sample, this clone was seen a few times. The V call is TRBV27, the J call TRBJ1-2; 7 nucleotides line up with TRBD1. V dropped 5 bases and J dropped 4; count of bases not matched to a gene: 10. CDR3 length: 15 residues. The germline V gene has CDR1 MNHEY and CDR2 SMNVEV (reference sequence). CDR3 region: CASSPRAGGLYGYTF. As DNA, the CDR3 is TGTGCCAGCAGTCCCAGGGCAGGGGGACTCTATGGCTACACCTTC.

The chain uses TRBV9 and TRBJ2-1; 8 bases map to TRBD1. The CDR3 is 14 residues long. The J segment lost 9 bases and the V segment lost 2 bases, leaving 7 bases of the junction unmatched. Germline V lookup: CDR1 SGDLS, CDR2 YYNGEE. The DNA for the CDR3 is TGTGCCAGCAGCGTTAGGACAGGGTTCGGTGAGCAGTTCTTC. Translating it yields CASSVRTGFGEQFF.

The chain employs TRBV7-2 and TRBJ2-1, with a weak D call TRBD1 (7 bases). The germline V gene has CDR1 SGHTA and CDR2 FQGNSA. V was cut by 5 bases and J by 7 bases, with 27 bases left in between. CDR3 length equals 18 residues. The CDR3 bases are TGTGCCAGCAGCCGGATCTTAGCGGCCGGACAGGCGAGTAATGAGCAGTTCTTC. Translated, it gives CASSRILAAGQASNEQFF. Full variable domain (rest looked up from reference TRBV7-2 and TRBJ2-1): GAGVSQSPSNKVTEKGKDVELRCDPISGHTALYWYRQSLGQGLEFLIYFQGNSAPDKSGLPSDRFSAERTGGSVSTLTIQRTQQEDSAVYLCASSRILAAGQASNEQFFGPGTRLTVL.

The J gene is TRBJ2-7, the V gene TRBV6-5; D is perhaps TRBD1 (6 bases). Per the germline V gene, CDR1 is MNHEY and CDR2 is SVGAGI. This CDR3 has 14 amino acids. Trimming shortened V by 6 bases and J by 7 bases, and 19 bases separated the two germline ends. CDR3 region: CASRSLGGSREQYF. For the CDR3, the DNA is TGTGCCAGCAGGTCGCTAGGGGGTTCGAGGGAGCAGTACTTC.

In its sample, this clone was seen once. The rearrangement uses TRBV19 and TRBJ2-3; TRBD1 agrees at 7 bases. V shed 7 bases and J 5 bases; nucleotides not matched to a gene: 12. The CDR3 is made up of 15 amino acids. Germline V CDR1 and CDR2: LNHDA, SQIVND (reference sequence). The CDR3: CASNRDVTGVDTQYF. DNA of the CDR3: TGTGCCAGTAACCGGGACGTTACAGGGGTAGATACGCAGTATTTT. Complete variable domain (other parts from reference TRBV19 and TRBJ2-3): DGGITQSPKYLFRKEGQNVTLSCEQNLNHDAMYWYRQDPGQGLRLIYYSQIVNDFQKGDIAEGYSVSREKKESFPLTVTSAQKNPTAFYLCASNRDVTGVDTQYFGPGTRLTVL.

This clone has a handful of counts. The V call is TRBV6-5, the J call TRBJ2-7, with TRBD1 matching over 7 bases. This CDR3 contains 14 residues. CDR1 and CDR2 (germline): MNHEY, SVGAGI. V lost 7 bases, J lost 2 bases, and 8 bases stayed unmatched. As DNA, the CDR3 is TGTGCCAGCAAGAAGGGGGACAGACCCTACGAGCAGTACTTC. This gives the protein CASKKGDRPYEQYF.